The 18 T cell receptor beta chains in this list originate from one sample, sequenced in a study of T cell changes during pregnancy in multiple sclerosis. Sequencing used immunoSEQ multiplex PCR; TCRdb keeps in-frame clones, though not all of them. Of 85,000 to 90,000 clones in the sample, 85% to 95% were seen once. The sequencing used peripheral blood, collected in the first trimester of pregnancy. Receptor source: a female donor in good health, enrolled as a control in a pregnancy study.

The chain joins TRBV19 to TRBJ2-1; 10 bases are shared with TRBD2. The CDR3 has 15 residues. Germline CDR1 LNHDA, CDR2 SQIVND (reference sequence). J gave up 8 bases and V 4 bases, and 8 bases lay outside the gene matches. The CDR3 reads CASSRQRGGMYEQFF. The CDR3 bases are TGTGCCAGTAGTAGACAGCGGGGGGGTATGTATGAGCAGTTCTTC. Filled out from reference TRBV19 and TRBJ2-1, the complete variable domain reads DGGITQSPKYLFRKEGQNVTLSCEQNLNHDAMYWYRQDPGQGLRLIYYSQIVNDFQKGDIAEGYSVSREKKESFPLTVTSAQKNPTAFYLCASSRQRGGMYEQFFGPGTRLTVL.

V gene TRBV5-1 combines with J gene TRBJ1-5; the D gene is possibly TRBD1 (5 bases). V shed 0 bases and J shed 1 base, with 8 bases lying between them. Germline V lookup: CDR1 SGHRS, CDR2 YFSETQ. This CDR3 is 15 amino acids long. In DNA, the CDR3 is TGCGCCAGCAGCTTGGGGGGGGAGAGCAATCAGCCCCAGCATTTT. Translating gives CASSLGGESNQPQHF.

This clone was recorded once. The chain recombines TRBV7-3 with TRBJ1-3; a possible D gene is TRBD1 (5 bases). The length of the CDR3 is 15 residues. Germline V gives CDR1 SGHTA, CDR2 FQGTGA. The V gene lost 4 bases and the J gene lost 0 bases, with 10 bases spanning the gap. Written as DNA, the CDR3 is TGTGCCAGCAGCTCAGGGACTGGCTCTGGAAACACCATATATTTT. It codes for CASSSGTGSGNTIYF. Variable domain in full (rest from reference TRBV7-3 and TRBJ1-3): GAGVSQTPSNKVTEKGKYVELRCDPISGHTALYWYRQSLGQGPEFLIYFQGTGAADDSGLPNDRFFAVRPEGSVSTLKIQRTERGDSAVYLCASSSGTGSGNTIYFGEGSWLTVV.

On this clone: Other DNA sequences in this sample translate to the same CDR3. The genes are TRBV9 and TRBJ1-1, with no clear D. Trimming left V 4 bases short and J 3 bases short, with 7 bases between. The CDR3 is 12 residues long. In germline, CDR1 is SGDLS, CDR2 YYNGEE. The chain's CDR3 is CASSPRDTEAFF. CDR3 sequence (DNA): TGTGCCAGCAGCCCACGGGACACTGAAGCTTTCTTT.

This clone appeared a single time. The V and J genes are TRBV7-8 and TRBJ1-2; TRBD1 is a possible D gene (6 bases). This CDR3 is built from 13 residues. Trimming took 1 base from V and 8 from J, leaving 11 bases between them. Looked up from germline, CDR1 is SGHVS and CDR2 is FQNEAQ. CDR3 region: CASSLGGTTGYTF. The CDR3 DNA reads as TGTGCCAGCAGCTTAGGAGGGACAACGGGCTACACCTTC.

The chain links TRBV27 to TRBJ1-2, with 7 positions matching TRBD1. Germline V gene sequence: CDR1 MNHEY, CDR2 SMNVEV (reference sequence). The CDR3 loop spans 16 amino acids. Germline trimming cut 3 bases from V and 3 bases from J; bases unmatched to any gene: 10. The CDR3 here is CASSLSPTGKDYGYTF. In DNA, the CDR3 is TGTGCCAGCAGTTTGTCCCCGACAGGGAAGGACTATGGCTACACCTTC.

The chain couples TRBV11-3 to TRBJ2-2, with 9 bases identical to TRBD2. With 5 bases clipped from V and 2 bases from J, the junction kept 9 bases outside the gene matches. CDR1 is SGHNT and CDR2 is YENEEA in the germline V gene. The CDR3 is 17 residues long. The CDR3 sequence is CASSPPQAGGNTGELFF. CDR3 sequence (DNA): TGTGCCAGCAGCCCCCCCCAAGCGGGGGGCAACACCGGGGAGCTGTTTTTT.

This clone turned up a few times. The rearrangement uses TRBV7-2 and TRBJ2-1; 14 bases match TRBD2. The CDR3 has 16 residues. Germline CDR1 is SGHTA and CDR2 is FQGNSA. V dropped 2 bases and J dropped 6; count of bases not matched to a gene: 3. CDR3 nucleotide sequence: TGTGCCAGCAGCTTAACGACTAGCGGGGGGGCCAATGAGCAGTTCTTC. Its protein product is CASSLTTSGGANEQFF.

Regarding this clone: The CDR3 carries no conserved terminal phenylalanine or tryptophan, so it likely arises from a read error. The DNA is left out, because the CDR3 cannot be placed on it with certainty; the CDR3 is given as TCRdb lists it. V and J are TRBV6-1 and TRBJ1-2; the D call in the table, TRBD1, was not verified against the DNA. In germline, CDR1 is MNHNS, CDR2 SASEGT. Inclusive of both ends, the CDR3 amounts to 11 amino acids. Here the CDR3 reads CASSIHRQTDR.

This sequence joins TRBV7-2 and TRBJ1-2; TRBD1 is a possible D gene (5 bases). Trimming removed 0 bases at V and 5 bases at J, with 10 bases between. The CDR3 is 14 amino acids. CDR1 is SGHTA and CDR2 is FQGNSA in the germline V gene. CDR3 residues: CASSLAGGTYGYTF. For the CDR3, the DNA is TGTGCCAGCAGCTTAGCGGGAGGGACGTATGGCTACACCTTC.

V gene TRBV15 combines with J gene TRBJ1-5, with D perhaps TRBD1 (5 bases). Trimming removed 3 bases at V and 0 bases at J, with 12 bases between. The length of the CDR3 is 16 residues. Germline-derived CDR1 and CDR2 are LNHNV and YYDKDF (reference sequence). The CDR3 is CATSSTSTVSNQPQHF. CDR3 sequence (DNA): TGTGCCACCAGCAGCACGTCGACAGTTAGCAATCAGCCCCAGCATTTT.

This clone was counted a single time. The V and J genes are TRBV7-9 and TRBJ1-4; D gene ambiguous. The CDR3 has 14 amino acids. Trimming left V 4 bases short and J 4 bases short, with 10 bases between. CDR1 and CDR2 from the germline V gene are SEHNR and FQNEAQ (reference sequence). The CDR3 loop reads CASSYGGSNEKLFF. The CDR3 coding sequence is TGTGCCAGCAGCTACGGAGGGAGTAATGAAAAACTGTTTTTT.

This rearrangement joins TRBV5-1 to TRBJ2-5; D possibly corresponds to TRBD2 (7 bases). V lost 0 bases and J lost 0, with 15 bases in between. This CDR3 contains 17 residues. From germline, CDR1 is SGHRS and CDR2 YFSETQ. The CDR3 nucleotides are TGCGCCAGCAGCTTGGTAGGCGGGGGCCTATACCAAGAGACCCAGTACTTC. Protein product: CASSLVGGGLYQETQYF.

In this sample, this clone turned up once. V gene TRBV15 combines with J gene TRBJ1-2, with D perhaps matching TRBD1 (6 bases). Germline CDR1 reads LNHNV; CDR2 reads YYDKDF (reference sequence). The length of the CDR3 is 14 residues. V lost 1 base to trimming and J lost 3 bases, with 9 bases between them. The CDR3 loop reads CATSRGGGYYGYTF. In DNA, the CDR3 is TGTGCCACCAGCAGAGGGGGGGGCTACTATGGCTACACCTTC.

The chain couples TRBV2 to TRBJ1-5; 9 nucleotides match TRBD1. J lost 1 base, V lost 3 bases, and 7 bases had no gene match. Germline CDR1 is SNHLY and CDR2 is FYNNEI. The CDR3 is made up of 17 amino acids. CDR3 sequence: CASSEGQGFKSNQPQHF. Here the CDR3 DNA reads TGTGCCAGCAGTGAGGGACAGGGATTTAAAAGCAATCAGCCCCAGCATTTT.

V gene TRBV28 combines with J gene TRBJ1-2; D gene unclear. Trimming shortened V by 2 bases and J by 7 bases, and 5 bases separated the two germline ends. The CDR3 is made up of 11 amino acids. Germline V gene lookup returns CDR1 MDHEN and CDR2 SYDVKM. CDR3 residues: CASSLGLGYTF. The CDR3 DNA sequence: TGTGCCAGCAGTTTAGGCCTTGGCTACACCTTC.

The CDR3 nucleotides read TGTGCCAGCAGCCGACCGGGACAGGCCCAAGAGACCCAGTACTTC. It translates to CASSRPGQAQETQYF. J is TRBJ2-5 and V is TRBV28; 8 bases agree with TRBD1. This CDR3 contains 15 residues. Losses at the gene ends were 6 bases for V and 1 base for J; bases not matched to a gene: 7. Germline loops: CDR1 MDHEN, CDR2 SYDVKM.

The V and J genes are TRBV9 and TRBJ1-1; D remains unclear. CDR1 SGDLS and CDR2 YYNGEE come from the germline V gene. The CDR3 extends over 15 amino acids. Trimming pared 0 bases from V and 2 bases from J, leaving 11 bases between. The CDR3 DNA reads as TGTGCCAGCAGCGTAGGCTGGGGAGGAAACACTGAAGCTTTCTTT. It is translated as CASSVGWGGNTEAFF.